Following are 14 T cell receptor beta chains from one sample sequenced in a study of regulatory T cells in long-lasting Graves disease. The sample's time point: newly diagnosed GD, antithyroid drugs for less than 3 months. After RNA was extracted from PBMCs, the TCR library was made from it. The authors built TCR beta libraries using iRepertoire HTBI primers and Arm-PCR of CDR3 regions. From the multiplex PCR reads, TCRdb called clonotypes with MiXCR, one entry per CDR3 protein. Among roughly 500,000 distinct CDR3 sequences, less than 15% were seen once, and the ten largest hold under 20%. These same records also appear under a second study, on T cells in Graves' hyperthyroidism and ophthalmopathy.

Sequenced here: peripheral blood mononuclear cells (PBMCs), sampled at new diagnosis, from a patient treated with antithyroid drugs. The receptors originated from a woman in her forties or fifties with Graves disease.

This clonotype occurred many times. This chain links TRBV7-2 with TRBJ2-5, with 7 bases lining up with TRBD2. V lost 4 bases, J lost 5 bases, and 4 bases stayed unmatched. CDR1 and CDR2 (germline): SGHTA, FQGNSA. CDR3 length: 13 residues. CDR3 in amino acids: CASSSTSMETQYF. In nucleotides, the CDR3 is TGTGCCAGCAGCTCGACTAGCATGGAGACCCAGTACTTC.

This clonotype showed up many times. V usage is TRBV29-1 and J usage is TRBJ2-1, with D perhaps matching TRBD1 (6 bases). V gave up 3 bases and J gave up 8 bases, with 14 bases separating them. Germline values: CDR1 SQVTM, CDR2 ANQGSEA. CDR3 size: 13 residues. In nucleotides, the CDR3 is TGCAGCGTTGACTACAGGGACGTCGATGAGCAGTTCTTC. Translated, it gives CSVDYRDVDEQFF.

This rearrangement joins TRBV5-6 to TRBJ2-7; TRBD2 is a possible D gene (6 bases). Per germline, CDR1 SGHDT and CDR2 YYEEEE. V lost 0 bases and J 2 bases, leaving 12 bases between the germline ends. The CDR3 extends over 15 amino acids. The DNA for the CDR3 is TGTGCCAGCAGCTTGGGCGGGACCGCTACCTACGAGCAGTACTTC. Its protein product is CASSLGGTATYEQYF.

The chain employs TRBV5-1 and TRBJ1-2; 11 bases align to TRBD1. Germline trimming cut 3 bases from V and 7 bases from J; bases unmatched to any gene: 5. CDR1 and CDR2 from the germline V gene are SGHRS and YFSETQ. This CDR3 spans 14 amino acids. The CDR3 sequence is CASSSGQGEGGYTF. The CDR3 DNA follows: TGCGCCAGCAGCTCGGGACAGGGGGAAGGTGGCTACACCTTC.

CDR3 DNA sequence: TGTGCCAGTAATTTTAACGGAGGCGAAAAACTGTTTTTT. Amino acids: CASNFNGGEKLFF. V usage is TRBV19 and J usage is TRBJ1-4, with unresolved D. The CDR3 spans 13 residues. The V and J ends lost 7 bases and 8 bases respectively, with 14 bases between them. CDR1 is LNHDA, CDR2 SQIVND, per germline (reference sequence).

Only one count was recorded for this clonotype. The chain is built from TRBV7-2 and TRBJ1-2, with unresolved D. The germline V gene encodes CDR1 SGHTA and CDR2 FQGNSA. V lost 4 bases, J lost 8 bases, and 11 bases lay in between. This CDR3 contains 12 residues. The CDR3 DNA is TGTGCCAGCAGCTCCACGCAAAGGGGCTACACCTTC. Encoded protein: CASSSTQRGYTF.

The sample holds many counts of this clonotype. The chain uses TRBV27 and TRBJ2-1; the match to TRBD2 covers 11 bases. The CDR3 length is 15 residues. The germline gives CDR1 MNHEY, CDR2 SMNVEV (reference sequence). Unmatched junction bases numbered 3, after V lost 5 bases and J lost 3 bases. Written as DNA, the CDR3 is TGTGCCAGCAGTGTAGCGGGAGGGTACTACAATGAGCAGTTCTTC. This gives the protein CASSVAGGYYNEQFF.

This clonotype was seen ten or more times. The chain has TRBV30 and TRBJ2-1; D not resolved. The CDR3 has 14 residues. The germline V gene has CDR1 GTSNPN and CDR2 SVGIG (reference sequence). Trimming shortened V by 0 bases and J by 1 base, and 7 bases separated the two germline ends. Here the CDR3 reads CAWSVTTSYNEQFF. CDR3 coding DNA: TGTGCCTGGAGTGTCACAACGTCCTACAATGAGCAGTTCTTC.

This clonotype was detected ten times or more. The chain employs TRBV28 and TRBJ2-7; D not resolved. The ends were cut back, 2 bases at V and 4 bases at J, with 9 bases in the middle. The CDR3 is 13 residues long. CDR1 is MDHEN, CDR2 SYDVKM, per germline. CDR3 DNA: TGTGCCAGCAGTTTAGCCGTTGTGTACGAGCAGTACTTC. Translating gives CASSLAVVYEQYF. Full variable domain (outside the CDR3, taken from reference TRBV28 and TRBJ2-7): DVKVTQSSRYLVKRTGEKVFLECVQDMDHENMFWYRQDPGLGLRLIYFSYDVKMKEKGDIPEGYSVSREKKERFSLILESASTNQTSMYLCASSLAVVYEQYFGPGTRLTVT.

This clonotype was counted at least ten times. J is TRBJ2-3 and V is TRBV27; D is perhaps TRBD1 or TRBD2 (5 bases each). Germline assignment: CDR1 MNHEY and CDR2 SMNVEV (reference sequence). The CDR3 runs 15 residues. Between the trimmed V and J ends, which lost 3 bases and 3 bases, there was a span of 13 bases. The CDR3 DNA follows: TGTGCCAGCAGTTTGGGGGTGTCGGGTACAGATACGCAGTATTTT. This sequence encodes CASSLGVSGTDTQYF.

This clonotype appeared a few times. This chain uses TRBV5-5 with TRBJ2-1; possibly TRBD2 for D (7 bases). V was cut by 3 bases and J by 10 bases, with 14 bases left in between. Germline CDR1 is SGHKS and CDR2 is YYEKEE (reference sequence). CDR3 length: 13 amino acids. The CDR3 coding sequence is TGTGCCAGCAGCTCTGGACTAGGGGGGGAGCAGTTCTTC. The encoded protein is CASSSGLGGEQFF. The full variable domain, with the rest looked up from reference TRBV5-5 and TRBJ2-1, is DAGVTQSPTHLIKTRGQQVTLRCSPISGHKSVSWYQQVLGQGPQFIFQYYEKEERGRGNFPDRFSARQFPNYSSELNVNALLLGDSALYLCASSSGLGGEQFFGPGTRLTVL.

This clonotype was detected only a few times. The chain joins TRBV2 to TRBJ1-4; perhaps TRBD1 as D (5 bases). V lost 6 bases to trimming and J lost 3 bases, with 14 bases between them. The CDR3 covers 15 residues. CDR1 is SNHLY, CDR2 FYNNEI, per germline. The CDR3 spells CASSANRDPNEKLFF. The DNA for the CDR3 is TGTGCCAGCAGCGCGAACCGGGACCCTAATGAAAAACTGTTTTTT.

The V call is TRBV9, the J call TRBJ1-4; possibly TRBD1 for D (5 bases). This CDR3 is built from 13 residues. Trimming took off 3 bases at V and 12 bases at J, with 15 bases between the two ends. In germline, CDR1 is SGDLS, CDR2 YYNGEE. The DNA for the CDR3 is TGTGCCAGCAGCGGAATAAAGGGGAAGGAACTGTTTTTT. This sequence encodes CASSGIKGKELFF. Together with reference TRBV9 and TRBJ1-4, the CDR3 gives the full variable domain: DSGVTQTPKHLITATGQRVTLRCSPRSGDLSVYWYQQSLDQGLQFLIQYYNGEERAKGNILERFSAQQFPDLHSELNLSSLELGDSALYFCASSGIKGKELFFGSGTQLSVL.

This clonotype appeared many times. CDR3 DNA sequence: TGTGCCAGCAGTTACTTGCAGGCCTACGAGCAGTACTTC. This codes for CASSYLQAYEQYF. This chain links TRBV6-2 or TRBV6-3 with TRBJ2-7; D is unclear. Trimming removed 1 base from V and 2 bases from J, with 6 bases in between. The CDR3 spans 13 residues. Germline-derived CDR1 and CDR2 are MNHEY and SVGEGT.